This TCR beta chain was captured by sequencing in a study of cytomegalovirus exposure and HLA in healthy donors. Per the germline V gene, CDR1 is MNHEY and CDR2 is SVGAGI. The ends were cut back, 2 bases at V and 4 bases at J, with 14 bases in the middle. This CDR3 is 15 amino acids long. Study-wide points: The study found most TCR sequences rare, yet found some public TCRs in many donors.

This clone has a single count. No antigen is known for it. Measured with immunoSEQ multiplex PCR; TCRdb has only the in-frame clones, and not every one. The sample yields 90,000 to 130,000 clones, approximately 88% seen once. Sequencing was performed on PBMCs. This TCR derives from a woman aged 30 to 39 in good health and CMV-seropositive. The rearrangement links TRBV6-5 to TRBJ1-1; TRBD1 might be the D (5 bases). CDR3 loop: CASSYDVWGGTEAFF. The DNA of the CDR3 is TGTGCCAGCAGTTACGACGTCTGGGGGGGCACTGAAGCTTTCTTT.